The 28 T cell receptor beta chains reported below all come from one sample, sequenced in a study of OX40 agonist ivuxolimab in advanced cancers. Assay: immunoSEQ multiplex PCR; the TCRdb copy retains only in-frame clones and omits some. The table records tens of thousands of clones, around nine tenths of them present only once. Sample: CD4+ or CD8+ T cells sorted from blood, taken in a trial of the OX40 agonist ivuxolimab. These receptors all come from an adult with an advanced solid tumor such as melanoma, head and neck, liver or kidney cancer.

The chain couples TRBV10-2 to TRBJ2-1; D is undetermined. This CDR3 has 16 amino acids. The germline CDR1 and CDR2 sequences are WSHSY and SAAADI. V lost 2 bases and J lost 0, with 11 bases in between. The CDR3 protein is CASSEAASPSYNEQFF. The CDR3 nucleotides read TGCGCCAGCAGTGAGGCAGCAAGTCCCTCCTACAATGAGCAGTTCTTC.

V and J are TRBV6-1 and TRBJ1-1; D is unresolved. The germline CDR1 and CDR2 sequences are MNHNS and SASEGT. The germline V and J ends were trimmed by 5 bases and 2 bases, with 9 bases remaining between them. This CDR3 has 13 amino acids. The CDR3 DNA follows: TGTGCCAGCAGTAAAGTGGGTAACACTGAAGCTTTCTTT. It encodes CASSKVGNTEAFF.

CDR3 region: CASSITDRGSPEQYF. For the CDR3, the DNA is TGTGCCAGTAGTATCACGGACAGGGGATCTCCCGAGCAGTACTTC. V is TRBV19 and J is TRBJ2-7, with TRBD1 matching 9 bases. The CDR3 consists of 15 residues. Trimming took 3 bases from V and 6 from J; bases not matched to a gene: 9. The germline gives CDR1 LNHDA, CDR2 SQIVND (reference sequence).

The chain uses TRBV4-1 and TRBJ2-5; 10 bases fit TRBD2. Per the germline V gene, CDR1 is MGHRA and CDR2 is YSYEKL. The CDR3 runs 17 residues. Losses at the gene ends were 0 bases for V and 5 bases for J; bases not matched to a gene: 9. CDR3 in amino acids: CASSQEAGGPRWETQYF. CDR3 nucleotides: TGCGCCAGCAGCCAAGAAGCGGGGGGGCCCCGATGGGAGACCCAGTACTTC.

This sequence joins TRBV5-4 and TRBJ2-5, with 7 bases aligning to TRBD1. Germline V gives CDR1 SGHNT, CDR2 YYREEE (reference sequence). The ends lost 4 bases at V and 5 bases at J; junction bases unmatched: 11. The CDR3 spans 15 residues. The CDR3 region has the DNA TGTGCCAGCAGCATGCGGGTACCGACAGGGGAGACCCAGTACTTC. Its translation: CASSMRVPTGETQYF.

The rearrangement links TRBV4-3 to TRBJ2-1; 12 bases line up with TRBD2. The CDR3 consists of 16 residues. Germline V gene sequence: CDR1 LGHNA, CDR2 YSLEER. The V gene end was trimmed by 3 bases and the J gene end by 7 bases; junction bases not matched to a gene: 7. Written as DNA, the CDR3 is TGCGCCAGCAGCCAGAACCTAGCGGGAGGGGATAATGAGCAGTTCTTC. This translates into CASSQNLAGGDNEQFF.

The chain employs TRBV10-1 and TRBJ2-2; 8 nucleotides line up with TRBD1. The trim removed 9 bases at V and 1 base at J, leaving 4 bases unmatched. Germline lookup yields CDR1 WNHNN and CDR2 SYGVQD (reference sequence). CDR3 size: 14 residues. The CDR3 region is CARGTGRNTGELFF. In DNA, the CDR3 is TGCGCCAGGGGGACAGGTCGGAACACCGGGGAGCTGTTTTTT.

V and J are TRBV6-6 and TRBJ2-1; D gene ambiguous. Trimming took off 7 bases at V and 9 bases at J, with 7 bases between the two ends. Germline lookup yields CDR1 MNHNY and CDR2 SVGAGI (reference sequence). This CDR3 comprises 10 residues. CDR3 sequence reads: CASNMGEQFF. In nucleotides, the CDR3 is TGTGCCAGCAATATGGGTGAGCAGTTCTTC.

The CDR3 bases are TGTGCCAATTCCCGGGCCCCTAACTATGGCTACACCTTC. Translated: CANSRAPNYGYTF. The rearrangement joins TRBV6-5 to TRBJ1-2, with unresolved D. Germline assignment: CDR1 MNHEY and CDR2 SVGAGI. CDR3 length: 13 amino acids. V was cut by 10 bases and J by 0 bases, with 12 bases left in between.

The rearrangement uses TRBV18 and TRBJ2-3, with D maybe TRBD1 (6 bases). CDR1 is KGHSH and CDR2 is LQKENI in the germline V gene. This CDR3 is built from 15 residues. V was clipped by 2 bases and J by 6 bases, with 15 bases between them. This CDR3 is CASSPMAGAGDTQYF. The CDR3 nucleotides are TGTGCCAGCTCACCAATGGCAGGGGCCGGGGATACGCAGTATTTT.

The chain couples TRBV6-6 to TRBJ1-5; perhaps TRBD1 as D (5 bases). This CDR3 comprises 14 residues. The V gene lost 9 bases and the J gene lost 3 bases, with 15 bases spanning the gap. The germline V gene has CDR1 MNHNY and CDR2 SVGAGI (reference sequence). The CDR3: CARRRQTHNQPQHF. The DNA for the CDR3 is TGTGCCAGACGCCGACAGACTCACAATCAGCCCCAGCATTTT.

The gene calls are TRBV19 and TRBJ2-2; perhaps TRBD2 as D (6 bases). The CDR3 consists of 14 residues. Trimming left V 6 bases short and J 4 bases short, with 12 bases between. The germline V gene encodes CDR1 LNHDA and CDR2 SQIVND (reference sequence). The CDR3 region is CASRQSSATGELFF. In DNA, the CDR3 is TGTGCCAGTAGGCAGTCTAGCGCCACCGGGGAGCTGTTTTTT.

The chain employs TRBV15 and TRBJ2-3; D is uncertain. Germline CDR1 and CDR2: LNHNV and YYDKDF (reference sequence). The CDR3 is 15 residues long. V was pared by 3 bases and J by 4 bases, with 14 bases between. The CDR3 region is CATSRIDLPPDTQYF. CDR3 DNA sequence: TGTGCCACCAGCAGGATAGACCTCCCCCCAGATACGCAGTATTTT.

DNA of the CDR3: TGTGCCAGCAGTTACGAACAATCCTCCTACGAGCAGTACTTC. It is translated as CASSYEQSSYEQYF. This sequence joins TRBV6-5 and TRBJ2-7; unclear D gene. V shed 2 bases and J shed 0 bases, with 8 bases lying between them. CDR1 is MNHEY, CDR2 SVGAGI, per germline. This CDR3 is built from 14 residues.

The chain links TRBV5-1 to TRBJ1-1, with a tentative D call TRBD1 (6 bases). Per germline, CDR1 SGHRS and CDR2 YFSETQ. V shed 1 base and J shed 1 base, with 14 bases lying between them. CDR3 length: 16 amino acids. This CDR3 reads CASSLMWGGQNTEAFF. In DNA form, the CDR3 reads TGCGCCAGCAGCTTGATGTGGGGGGGACAGAACACTGAAGCTTTCTTT.

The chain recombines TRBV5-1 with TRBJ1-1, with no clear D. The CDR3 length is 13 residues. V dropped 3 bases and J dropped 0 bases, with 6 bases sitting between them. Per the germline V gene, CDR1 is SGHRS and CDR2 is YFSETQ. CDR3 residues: CASSYDMNTEAFF. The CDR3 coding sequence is TGCGCCAGCAGCTACGACATGAACACTGAAGCTTTCTTT.

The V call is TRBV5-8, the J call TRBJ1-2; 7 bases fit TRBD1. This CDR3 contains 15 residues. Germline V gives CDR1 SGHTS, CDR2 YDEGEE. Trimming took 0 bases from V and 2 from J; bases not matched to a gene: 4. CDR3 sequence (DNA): TGTGCCAGCAGCTTGGGGTACAGGGGAAACTATGGCTACACCTTC. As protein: CASSLGYRGNYGYTF.

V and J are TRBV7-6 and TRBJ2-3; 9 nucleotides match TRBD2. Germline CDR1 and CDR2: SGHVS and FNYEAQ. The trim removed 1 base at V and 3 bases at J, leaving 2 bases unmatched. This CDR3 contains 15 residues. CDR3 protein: CASSLGGGGTDTQYF. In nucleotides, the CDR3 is TGTGCCAGCAGCTTAGGCGGGGGGGGTACAGATACGCAGTATTTT.

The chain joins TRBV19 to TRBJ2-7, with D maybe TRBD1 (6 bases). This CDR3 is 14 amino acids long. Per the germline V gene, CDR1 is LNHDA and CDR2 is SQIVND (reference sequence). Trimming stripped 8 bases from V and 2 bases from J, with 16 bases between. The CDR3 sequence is CASSLQGSTYEQYF. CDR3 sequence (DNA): TGTGCCAGTTCCCTACAGGGATCCACCTACGAGCAGTACTTC.

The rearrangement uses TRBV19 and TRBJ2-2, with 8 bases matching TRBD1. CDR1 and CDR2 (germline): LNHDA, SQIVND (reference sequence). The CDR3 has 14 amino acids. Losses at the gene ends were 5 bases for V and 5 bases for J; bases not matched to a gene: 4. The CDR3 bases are TGTGCCAGTAGTGGGAACAGGGGGACCGGGGAGCTGTTTTTT. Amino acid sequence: CASSGNRGTGELFF.

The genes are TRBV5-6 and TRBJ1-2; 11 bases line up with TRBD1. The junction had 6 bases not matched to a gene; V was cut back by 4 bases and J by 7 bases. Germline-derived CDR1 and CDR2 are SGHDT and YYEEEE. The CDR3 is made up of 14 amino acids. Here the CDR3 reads CASSPGQGVGGYTF. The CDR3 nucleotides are TGTGCCAGCAGCCCGGGACAGGGGGTAGGTGGCTACACCTTC. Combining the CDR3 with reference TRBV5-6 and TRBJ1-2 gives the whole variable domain DAGVTQSPTHLIKTRGQQVTLRCSPKSGHDTVSWYQQALGQGPQFIFQYYEEEERQRGNFPDRFSGHQFPNYSSELNVNALLLGDSALYLCASSPGQGVGGYTFGSGTRLTVV.

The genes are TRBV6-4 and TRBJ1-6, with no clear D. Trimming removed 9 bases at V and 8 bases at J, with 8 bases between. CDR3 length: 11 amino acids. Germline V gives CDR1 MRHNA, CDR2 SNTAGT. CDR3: CASHEYSPLHF. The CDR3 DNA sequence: TGTGCCAGTCATGAGTATTCACCCCTCCACTTT.

This chain's CDR3 is CASSSTGMNTGELFF. CDR3 bases: TGTGCCAGCAGCTCGACAGGGATGAACACCGGGGAGCTGTTTTTT. The chain is built from TRBV7-3 and TRBJ2-2; the match to TRBD1 covers 7 bases. J gave up 1 base and V 4 bases, and 3 bases lay outside the gene matches. Per germline, CDR1 SGHTA and CDR2 FQGTGA. This CDR3 spans 15 amino acids.

In DNA, the CDR3 is TGTGCCAGTAGCCCAATAGCGGGCGCGACAGATACGCAGTATTTT. Protein product: CASSPIAGATDTQYF. V and J are TRBV19 and TRBJ2-3; 7 nucleotides align to TRBD2. Looked up from germline, CDR1 is LNHDA and CDR2 is SQIVND (reference sequence). The trim removed 6 bases at V and 3 bases at J, leaving 9 bases unmatched. The CDR3 runs to 15 residues.

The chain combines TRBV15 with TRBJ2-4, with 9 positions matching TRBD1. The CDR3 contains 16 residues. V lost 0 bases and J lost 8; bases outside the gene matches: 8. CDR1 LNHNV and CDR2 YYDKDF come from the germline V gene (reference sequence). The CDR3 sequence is CATSREKGTGMDIQYF. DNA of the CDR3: TGTGCCACCAGCAGAGAAAAGGGGACAGGGATGGACATTCAGTACTTC.

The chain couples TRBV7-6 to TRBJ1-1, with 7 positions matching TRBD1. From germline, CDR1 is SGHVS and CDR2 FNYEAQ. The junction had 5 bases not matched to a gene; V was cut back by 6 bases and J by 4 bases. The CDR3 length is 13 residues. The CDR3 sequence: CASSWDSSTEAFF. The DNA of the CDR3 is TGTGCCAGCAGTTGGGACAGCTCCACTGAAGCTTTCTTT.

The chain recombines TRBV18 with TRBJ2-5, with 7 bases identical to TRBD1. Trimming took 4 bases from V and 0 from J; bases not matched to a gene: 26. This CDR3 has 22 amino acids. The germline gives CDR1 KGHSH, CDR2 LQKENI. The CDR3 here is CASSLKKLTGRLGSRYQETQYF. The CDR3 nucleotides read TGTGCCAGCTCACTGAAAAAACTGACAGGGCGTCTGGGTAGTCGGTACCAAGAGACCCAGTACTTC.

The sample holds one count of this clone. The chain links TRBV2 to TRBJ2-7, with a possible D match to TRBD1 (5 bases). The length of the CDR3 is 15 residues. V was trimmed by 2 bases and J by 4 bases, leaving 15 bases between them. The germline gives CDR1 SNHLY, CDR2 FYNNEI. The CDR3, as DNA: TGTGCCAGCAGTGAAAGCTCAGGGTTTCCTTACGAGCAGTACTTC. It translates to CASSESSGFPYEQYF.